These 12 T cell receptor beta chains were all obtained from the same sample, sequenced in a study of shared clonotypes between healthy human individuals. Clones were sequenced by immunoSEQ multiplex PCR, and TCRdb holds only the in-frame ones, with some missing. The table lists some 2 million clones, approximately 94% of them singletons, with 1% to 1.3% in the top ten. CD45RO-negative CD8 cells positively selected for CCR7 made up the naive population, which excluded terminally differentiated effector memory CD45RA+ cells. Sequenced input: naive CD8+ T cells sorted from blood. The receptor source for this set is a man aged 18 to 30 in good health.

This clone has a single count. The genes are TRBV5-4 and TRBJ2-7; D might be TRBD1 (6 bases). Germline assignment: CDR1 SGHNT and CDR2 YYREEE (reference sequence). Trimming pared 2 bases from V and 7 bases from J, leaving 16 bases between. This CDR3 is built from 14 residues. CDR3 sequence reads: CASSFGWGLEEQYF. The CDR3 coding sequence is TGTGCCAGCAGCTTCGGTTGGGGGCTGGAAGAGCAGTACTTC.

The V gene is TRBV30, the J gene TRBJ1-5; weak D call: TRBD1 (5 bases). Trimming cost V 1 base and J 10 bases, with 23 bases left between them. The CDR3 sequence is 16 residues long. CDR1 and CDR2 from the germline V gene are GTSNPN and SVGIG (reference sequence). CDR3 in amino acids: CAWSEASGLVTGPQHF. Written as DNA, the CDR3 is TGTGCCTGGAGTGAAGCGTCGGGACTCGTAACGGGACCCCAGCATTTT.

V is TRBV4-3 and J is TRBJ2-2; 10 nucleotides match TRBD2. Trimming took 0 bases from V and 6 from J; bases not matched to a gene: 7. From germline, CDR1 is LGHNA and CDR2 YSLEER. The CDR3 is 17 amino acids. CDR3 sequence: CASSQDLALAGAGELFF. In nucleotides, the CDR3 is TGCGCCAGCAGCCAAGATCTAGCGCTAGCGGGAGCCGGGGAGCTGTTTTTT.

V is TRBV28 and J is TRBJ1-2; the D gene is possibly TRBD1 (5 bases). Germline loops: CDR1 MDHEN, CDR2 SYDVKM. V was clipped by 8 bases and J by 6 bases, with 19 bases between them. The CDR3 covers 14 residues. In nucleotides, the CDR3 is TGTGCCAGCGGTGGGACGGTCATCCTAGATGGCTACACCTTC. Residues: CASGGTVILDGYTF.

The J gene is TRBJ2-7, the V gene TRBV7-8, with D possibly TRBD2 on 6 matching bases. Trimming took off 2 bases at V and 3 bases at J, with 14 bases between the two ends. The length of the CDR3 is 15 residues. Germline V gene data show CDR1 as SGHVS and CDR2 as FQNEAQ. CDR3 DNA: TGTGCCAGCAGCTTATCCCCGGGACTGTTCTACGAGCAGTACTTC. Translating gives CASSLSPGLFYEQYF. Drawing the rest from reference TRBV7-8 and TRBJ2-7, the complete variable domain is GAGVSQSPRYKVAKRGQDVALRCDPISGHVSLFWYQQALGQGPEFLTYFQNEAQLDKSGLPSDRFFAERPEGSVSTLKIQRTQQEDSAVYLCASSLSPGLFYEQYFGPGTRLTVT.

The chain joins TRBV6-5 to TRBJ2-5, with D possibly TRBD1 on 6 matching bases. Looked up from germline, CDR1 is MNHEY and CDR2 is SVGAGI. The CDR3 covers 15 residues. The V end was cut by 5 bases, the J end by 5 bases, with 18 bases between. In DNA form, the CDR3 reads TGTGCCAGCAGTACCTTGTCGGACAGTCTGGAGACCCAGTACTTC. Its protein is CASSTLSDSLETQYF.

This chain links TRBV5-6 with TRBJ2-2; D is undetermined. Germline CDR1 is SGHDT and CDR2 is YYEEEE. This CDR3 has 12 residues. The V end lost 4 bases, the J end lost 6 bases, and 7 bases lay between the germline ends. As DNA, the CDR3 is TGTGCCAGCAGCGAATCCCCCGGGGAGCTGTTTTTT. This translates into CASSESPGELFF.

The chain joins TRBV5-5 to TRBJ1-5; D not resolved. Germline assignment: CDR1 SGHKS and CDR2 YYEKEE (reference sequence). The CDR3 sequence is 13 residues long. The ends were cut back, 0 bases at V and 6 bases at J, with 7 bases in the middle. The CDR3 here is CASSLADGQPQHF. As DNA, the CDR3 is TGTGCCAGCAGCTTGGCCGATGGTCAGCCCCAGCATTTT.

The chain recombines TRBV29-1 with TRBJ2-5, with D maybe TRBD2 (6 bases). V lost 4 bases, J lost 2 bases, and 8 bases lay in between. The germline V gene has CDR1 SQVTM and CDR2 ANQGSEA. The CDR3 covers 12 residues. The DNA for the CDR3 is TGCAGCGTTGTAGCGGAGCAAGAGACCCAGTACTTC. It encodes CSVVAEQETQYF.

The genes are TRBV10-3 and TRBJ2-7; D unresolved. The CDR3 has 12 residues. Germline assignment: CDR1 ENHRY and CDR2 SYGVKD. V lost 5 bases and J lost 5, with 10 bases in between. The CDR3 region is CAISMESDEQYF. The CDR3, as DNA: TGTGCCATCAGTATGGAGTCCGACGAGCAGTACTTC.

The rearrangement links TRBV5-1 to TRBJ1-1, with D unclear. From germline, CDR1 is SGHRS and CDR2 YFSETQ. The CDR3 extends over 13 amino acids. The V gene lost 4 bases and the J gene lost 0 bases, with 7 bases spanning the gap. CDR3 in DNA: TGCGCCAGCAGCATAGGTGTGAACACTGAAGCTTTCTTT. Translating gives CASSIGVNTEAFF.

CDR3 bases: TGTGCCAGCAGAAATGGACAGATTGGCTACACCTTC. Translation: CASRNGQIGYTF. The chain recombines TRBV5-6 with TRBJ1-2, with a tentative D call TRBD1 (6 bases). The V gene lost 5 bases and the J gene lost 7 bases, with 12 bases spanning the gap. The CDR3 runs 12 residues. Germline V gene data show CDR1 as SGHDT and CDR2 as YYEEEE.